This is a list of T cell receptor beta chains from one sample in a study of PD-1 blockade in classical Hodgkin lymphoma. Assay: immunoSEQ multiplex PCR; the TCRdb copy retains only in-frame clones and omits some. There are around 44,000 clones in the sample; around 86% occur only once, and around 5% lies in the top ten. The material was peripheral blood mononuclear cells (PBMCs), obtained before the second cycle of nivolumab. Receptors were obtained from a human donor with classical Hodgkin lymphoma. CDR3s include the opening cysteine and the closing phenylalanine or tryptophan. Fields, in order: D gene, J gene, clone size, V gene, CDR3 protein, CDR3 DNA. D genes are given only for firm matches. Part of the rows lack a size; the others show once, few, many or a class for expanded clones.

d_gene: TRBD1
j_gene: TRBJ1-1
abundance: NA
v_gene: TRBV27
CDR3aa: CASSLGQGATEAFF
CDR3nt: TGTGCCAGCAGTTTAGGACAGGGGGCCACTGAAGCTTTCTTT

d_gene: TRBD2
j_gene: TRBJ2-1
abundance: NA
v_gene: TRBV4-1
CDR3aa: CASSQGSGTSGRATYNEQFF
CDR3nt: TGCGCCAGCAGCCAGGGGTCCGGGACTAGCGGGAGGGCGACCTACAATGAGCAGTTCTTC

d_gene: NA
j_gene: TRBJ1-1
abundance: NA
v_gene: TRBV7-7
CDR3aa: CASSLAFNTEAFF
CDR3nt: TGTGCCAGCAGCTTAGCGTTTAACACTGAAGCTTTCTTT

d_gene: TRBD1
j_gene: TRBJ2-2
abundance: NA
v_gene: TRBV27
CDR3aa: CASKHRGVTGELFF
CDR3nt: TGTGCCAGCAAACACAGGGGGGTCACCGGGGAGCTGTTTTTT

d_gene: NA
j_gene: TRBJ1-5
abundance: once
v_gene: TRBV15
CDR3aa: CATRARGGDQPQHF
CDR3nt: TGTGCCACCAGGGCGAGGGGCGGGGATCAGCCCCAGCATTTT

d_gene: TRBD1
j_gene: TRBJ2-2
abundance: NA
v_gene: TRBV28
CDR3aa: CASRRTGTGLTGELFF
CDR3nt: TGTGCCAGCAGACGTACCGGGACAGGGCTCACCGGGGAGCTGTTTTTT

d_gene: TRBD1
j_gene: TRBJ1-5
abundance: NA
v_gene: TRBV2
CDR3aa: CASSGDRAGQPQHF
CDR3nt: TGTGCCAGCAGCGGGGACAGGGCGGGGCAGCCCCAGCATTTT

d_gene: NA
j_gene: TRBJ1-2
abundance: NA
v_gene: TRBV7-9
CDR3aa: CASSLTPRTANYGYTF
CDR3nt: TGTGCCAGCAGCCTAACCCCGAGGACAGCGAACTATGGCTACACCTTC

d_gene: NA
j_gene: TRBJ2-3
abundance: NA
v_gene: TRBV2
CDR3aa: CASSTSDNTDTQYF
CDR3nt: TGTGCCAGCAGTACCTCTGACAACACAGATACGCAGTATTTT

d_gene: NA
j_gene: TRBJ1-5
abundance: NA
v_gene: TRBV4-3
CDR3aa: CASSQDFRGGNQPQHF
CDR3nt: TGCGCCAGCAGCCAAGATTTCCGGGGGGGAAATCAGCCCCAGCATTTT

d_gene: TRBD1
j_gene: TRBJ2-1
abundance: NA
v_gene: TRBV7-2
CDR3aa: CASSSSGTGSLNSYNEQFF
CDR3nt: TGTGCCAGCAGCTCCTCCGGGACAGGAAGCCTTAACTCCTACAATGAGCAGTTCTTC

d_gene: NA
j_gene: TRBJ1-1
abundance: NA
v_gene: TRBV7-9
CDR3aa: CASSLGGFAEAFF
CDR3nt: TGTGCCAGCAGCTTAGGGGGTTTCGCTGAAGCTTTCTTT

d_gene: TRBD1
j_gene: TRBJ2-5
abundance: NA
v_gene: TRBV15
CDR3aa: CATSRGDRGKETQYF
CDR3nt: TGTGCCACCAGCAGGGGGGACAGGGGGAAAGAGACCCAGTACTTC

d_gene: NA
j_gene: TRBJ2-7
abundance: NA
v_gene: TRBV27
CDR3aa: CASTPYGEAYEQYF
CDR3nt: TGTGCCAGCACCCCATATGGGGAAGCCTACGAGCAGTACTTC

d_gene: TRBD2
j_gene: TRBJ2-7
abundance: NA
v_gene: TRBV7-2
CDR3aa: CATSSLAGGPPFYEQYF
CDR3nt: TGTGCCACCAGCTCCCTAGCGGGAGGGCCCCCCTTCTACGAGCAGTACTTC

d_gene: TRBD2
j_gene: TRBJ2-7
abundance: NA
v_gene: TRBV7-2
CDR3aa: CASSSGTRYEQYF
CDR3nt: TGTGCCAGCAGCAGCGGGACTCGCTACGAGCAGTACTTC

d_gene: NA
j_gene: TRBJ2-5
abundance: NA
v_gene: TRBV29-1
CDR3aa: CSVEKQQETQYF
CDR3nt: TGCAGCGTTGAAAAGCAACAAGAGACCCAGTACTTC

d_gene: TRBD1
j_gene: TRBJ2-7
abundance: NA
v_gene: TRBV7-3
CDR3aa: CASSKGTGLYEQYF
CDR3nt: TGTGCCAGCAGCAAAGGGACAGGTCTCTACGAGCAGTACTTC

d_gene: NA
j_gene: TRBJ2-7
abundance: NA
v_gene: TRBV7-2
CDR3aa: CATTPPPNPLREQYF
CDR3nt: TGTGCCACCACTCCCCCCCCGAACCCCCTGAGAGAGCAGTACTTC

d_gene: NA
j_gene: TRBJ1-2
abundance: NA
v_gene: TRBV5-4
CDR3aa: CASSPRGFGGHGYTF
CDR3nt: TGTGCCAGCAGCCCTCGGGGCTTCGGGGGGCATGGCTACACCTTC

d_gene: NA
j_gene: TRBJ2-3
abundance: NA
v_gene: TRBV7-9
CDR3aa: CASSLGPMGGFYTDTQYF
CDR3nt: TGTGCCAGCAGCTTAGGCCCCATGGGGGGATTCTATACAGATACGCAGTATTTT

d_gene: TRBD2
j_gene: TRBJ2-3
abundance: NA
v_gene: TRBV28
CDR3aa: CASRGGLAGMDTQYF
CDR3nt: TGTGCCAGCAGAGGCGGACTAGCGGGAATGGATACGCAGTATTTT

d_gene: TRBD2
j_gene: TRBJ2-2
abundance: NA
v_gene: TRBV6-4
CDR3aa: CASSDPSGNTGELFF
CDR3nt: TGTGCCAGCAGTGATCCTAGCGGAAACACCGGGGAGCTGTTTTTT

d_gene: NA
j_gene: TRBJ2-7
abundance: NA
v_gene: TRBV11-1
CDR3aa: CASRDGQRDYEQYF
CDR3nt: TGTGCCAGCCGAGACGGACAGCGAGACTACGAGCAGTACTTC

d_gene: NA
j_gene: TRBJ2-7
abundance: once
v_gene: TRBV7-2
CDR3aa: CASSPAMGHEQYF
CDR3nt: TGTGCCAGCAGCCCCGCTATGGGCCACGAGCAGTACTTC

d_gene: NA
j_gene: TRBJ1-1
abundance: NA
v_gene: TRBV5-1
CDR3aa: CASTREVNTEAFF
CDR3nt: TGCGCCAGCACCCGGGAGGTGAACACTGAAGCTTTCTTT

d_gene: TRBD1
j_gene: TRBJ1-3
abundance: once
v_gene: TRBV6-1
CDR3aa: CATVRTGDSGNTIYF
CDR3nt: TGTGCCACCGTGCGGACAGGAGATTCTGGAAACACCATATATTTT

d_gene: NA
j_gene: TRBJ2-1
abundance: NA
v_gene: TRBV5-4
CDR3aa: CASSTKRDNPKQFF
CDR3nt: TGTGCCAGCAGCACGAAACGGGACAACCCAAAGCAGTTCTTC

d_gene: NA
j_gene: TRBJ2-7
abundance: NA
v_gene: TRBV27
CDR3aa: CASASERVRYEQYF
CDR3nt: TGTGCCAGCGCTTCTGAGCGGGTGAGGTACGAGCAGTACTTC

d_gene: TRBD1
j_gene: TRBJ1-1
abundance: NA
v_gene: TRBV9
CDR3aa: CASSGGQGSRTEAFF
CDR3nt: TGTGCCAGCAGCGGAGGACAGGGGTCGAGAACTGAAGCTTTCTTT

d_gene: NA
j_gene: TRBJ1-5
abundance: NA
v_gene: TRBV28
CDR3aa: CASSPPSGLGQPQHF
CDR3nt: TGTGCCAGCAGTCCACCGTCAGGGCTTGGGCAGCCCCAGCATTTT

d_gene: NA
j_gene: TRBJ2-1
abundance: NA
v_gene: TRBV29-1
CDR3aa: CSVDGANNYNEQFF
CDR3nt: TGCAGCGTTGACGGCGCTAACAATTACAATGAGCAGTTCTTC

d_gene: TRBD1
j_gene: TRBJ2-7
abundance: NA
v_gene: TRBV5-8
CDR3aa: CASSRTGAYEQYF
CDR3nt: TGTGCCAGCAGCAGGACAGGGGCCTACGAGCAGTACTTC

d_gene: TRBD2
j_gene: TRBJ2-5
abundance: NA
v_gene: TRBV2
CDR3aa: CASSELLGLAGGETQYF
CDR3nt: TGTGCCAGCAGTGAATTGCTGGGACTAGCGGGAGGAGAGACCCAGTACTTC

d_gene: TRBD2
j_gene: TRBJ2-7
abundance: NA
v_gene: TRBV6-6
CDR3aa: CASRRLAGPTYEQYF
CDR3nt: TGTGCCAGCAGAAGACTAGCGGGGCCCACCTACGAGCAGTACTTC

d_gene: NA
j_gene: TRBJ1-2
abundance: once
v_gene: TRBV29-1
CDR3aa: CSVENARVNGYTF
CDR3nt: TGCAGCGTTGAGAATGCCAGGGTAAATGGCTACACCTTC

d_gene: TRBD2
j_gene: TRBJ2-7
abundance: NA
v_gene: TRBV9
CDR3aa: CASSSPRTGGTYEQYF
CDR3nt: TGTGCCAGCAGCTCTCCCCGGACGGGAGGAACTTACGAGCAGTACTTC

d_gene: TRBD2
j_gene: TRBJ2-1
abundance: NA
v_gene: TRBV6-5
CDR3aa: CASSYPRGGAWEQFF
CDR3nt: TGTGCCAGCAGTTACCCGCGCGGGGGGGCTTGGGAGCAGTTCTTC

d_gene: TRBD1
j_gene: TRBJ1-2
abundance: NA
v_gene: TRBV6-5
CDR3aa: CASSIRQGPNYGYTF
CDR3nt: TGTGCCAGCAGCATCCGACAGGGCCCAAACTATGGCTACACCTTC

d_gene: NA
j_gene: TRBJ2-1
abundance: NA
v_gene: TRBV19
CDR3aa: CASSSPGWGINNEQFF
CDR3nt: TGTGCCAGTAGTTCACCTGGGTGGGGCATTAATAATGAGCAGTTCTTC

d_gene: NA
j_gene: TRBJ2-7
abundance: NA
v_gene: TRBV9
CDR3aa: CASSAGQPYEQYF
CDR3nt: TGTGCCAGCAGCGCAGGACAGCCCTACGAGCAGTACTTC

d_gene: TRBD2
j_gene: TRBJ2-1
abundance: NA
v_gene: TRBV6-5
CDR3aa: CASSSLTSGVNNEQFF
CDR3nt: TGTGCCAGCAGTTCCTTGACTAGCGGGGTGAACAATGAGCAGTTCTTC

d_gene: NA
j_gene: TRBJ2-5
abundance: NA
v_gene: TRBV19
CDR3aa: CASRAQETQYF
CDR3nt: TGTGCCAGTAGGGCCCAGGAGACCCAGTACTTC

d_gene: TRBD1
j_gene: TRBJ1-2
abundance: NA
v_gene: TRBV6-5
CDR3aa: CASSDPGTGYGYTF
CDR3nt: TGTGCCAGCAGTGACCCCGGGACAGGGTACGGCTACACCTTC

d_gene: NA
j_gene: TRBJ1-6
abundance: NA
v_gene: TRBV6-4
CDR3aa: CASSPGGSNSPLHF
CDR3nt: TGTGCCAGCAGCCCGGGGGGGTCCAACTCACCCCTCCACTTT

d_gene: NA
j_gene: TRBJ2-2
abundance: NA
v_gene: TRBV28
CDR3aa: CASKSRNTGELFF
CDR3nt: TGTGCCAGCAAATCGCGGAACACCGGGGAGCTGTTTTTT

d_gene: TRBD2
j_gene: TRBJ2-1
abundance: NA
v_gene: TRBV7-2
CDR3aa: CASSRTSGSTLSYNEQFF
CDR3nt: TGTGCCAGCAGTCGGACTAGCGGGTCTACGTTATCCTACAATGAGCAGTTCTTC

d_gene: TRBD2
j_gene: TRBJ2-5
abundance: NA
v_gene: TRBV4-2
CDR3aa: CASSQSTGGGETQYF
CDR3nt: TGTGCCAGCAGCCAGTCGACGGGAGGAGGGGAGACCCAGTACTTC

d_gene: NA
j_gene: TRBJ2-5
abundance: NA
v_gene: TRBV2
CDR3aa: CASSARGTQETQYF
CDR3nt: TGTGCCAGCAGTGCCAGGGGCACCCAAGAGACCCAGTACTTC

d_gene: NA
j_gene: TRBJ2-7
abundance: NA
v_gene: TRBV7-8
CDR3aa: CASSPTVGPYEQYF
CDR3nt: TGTGCCAGCAGCCCGACCGTGGGTCCCTACGAGCAGTACTTC

d_gene: NA
j_gene: TRBJ2-3
abundance: NA
v_gene: TRBV7-2
CDR3aa: CASSSSRPNTDTQYF
CDR3nt: TGTGCCAGCAGCTCGTCCCGACCGAACACAGATACGCAGTATTTT

d_gene: NA
j_gene: TRBJ1-4
abundance: few
v_gene: TRBV4-1
CDR3aa: CASSLSNEKLFF
CDR3nt: TGCGCCAGCAGCCTAAGTAATGAAAAACTGTTTTTT

d_gene: TRBD2
j_gene: TRBJ2-1
abundance: NA
v_gene: TRBV7-3
CDR3aa: CASSLASGGYNEQFF
CDR3nt: TGTGCCAGCAGCTTAGCTAGCGGGGGCTACAATGAGCAGTTCTTC

d_gene: TRBD1
j_gene: TRBJ1-1
abundance: NA
v_gene: TRBV5-4
CDR3aa: CASSPTGGGGFWSEAFF
CDR3nt: TGTGCCAGCAGCCCAACAGGGGGCGGTGGTTTTTGGTCTGAAGCTTTCTTT

d_gene: TRBD2
j_gene: TRBJ2-1
abundance: NA
v_gene: TRBV9
CDR3aa: CASSVRGLAGGYEQFF
CDR3nt: TGTGCCAGCAGCGTGCGGGGACTAGCGGGAGGTTATGAGCAGTTCTTC